Listed here are 27 T cell receptor beta chains from one sample, sequenced in a study of blood T cell repertoires in COVID-19. Sequencing used immunoSEQ multiplex PCR; TCRdb keeps in-frame clones, though not all of them. The repertoire holds about 270,000 clones, with approximately 85% as singletons. The sample consisted of PBMCs or T cells enriched from blood (not recorded which). These receptors originate from a woman aged 45 to 65 with acute COVID-19.

The rearrangement joins TRBV10-3 to TRBJ1-1; D might be TRBD1 (5 bases). Looked up from germline, CDR1 is ENHRY and CDR2 is SYGVKD. V dropped 3 bases and J dropped 3 bases, with 14 bases sitting between them. The CDR3 is 15 residues long. This CDR3 reads CAISDPTGVDTEAFF. DNA of the CDR3: TGTGCCATCAGTGATCCGACGGGGGTTGACACTGAAGCTTTCTTT.

This clone was seen only once. The genes are TRBV7-6 and TRBJ1-2; D is uncertain. Trimming cost V 4 bases and J 7 bases, with 10 bases left between them. The germline CDR1 and CDR2 sequences are SGHVS and FNYEAQ. This CDR3 region has 12 residues. The CDR3 reads CASSSGVGGYTF. The CDR3 nucleotides read TGTGCCAGCAGCTCCGGGGTTGGTGGCTACACCTTC.

This chain uses TRBV3-1 (or the pseudogene TRBV3-2) with TRBJ1-2; 8 nucleotides align to TRBD1. Germline V gene lookup returns CDR1 LGHDT and CDR2 YNNKEL (reference sequence). CDR3 length: 16 amino acids. After removal of 6 bases from V and 0 bases from J, the junction contained 9 bases not matched to a gene. CDR3 DNA: TGTGCCAGCAGGGTCACAGGGGGGTCAGCTAACTATGGCTACACCTTC. Translation: CASRVTGGSANYGYTF.

The chain carries TRBV4-3 and TRBJ2-5; possibly TRBD2 for D (5 bases). Per germline, CDR1 LGHNA and CDR2 YSLEER. The CDR3 totals 15 residues. V lost 0 bases and J lost 4, with 12 bases in between. CDR3 DNA: TGCGCCAGCAGCCAAGATCGAGGGAGTGGAGAGACCCAGTACTTC. As protein: CASSQDRGSGETQYF.

The gene calls are TRBV11-2 and TRBJ2-3, with D perhaps TRBD1 (5 bases). This CDR3 is built from 15 residues. V was cut by 5 bases and J by 2 bases, with 14 bases left in between. Germline V gene lookup returns CDR1 SGHAT and CDR2 FQNNGV. The CDR3 loop reads CASSIQGHYTDTQYF. The CDR3 DNA reads TGTGCCAGCAGCATACAAGGACATTACACAGATACGCAGTATTTT.

This clone was picked up a small number of times. The CDR3 sequence: CAISDLEGQENPNTEAFF. CDR3 coding DNA: TGTGCCATCAGTGACCTCGAGGGACAGGAAAACCCCAACACTGAAGCTTTCTTT. V and J are TRBV10-3 and TRBJ1-1; 8 positions agree with TRBD1. CDR1 and CDR2 (germline): ENHRY, SYGVKD. The V segment lost 3 bases and the J segment 2 bases; nucleotides outside the gene matches: 14. The CDR3 consists of 18 residues.

The chain combines TRBV10-3 with TRBJ2-2; 7 positions match TRBD1. The CDR3 runs to 15 residues. V shed 4 bases, J shed 3 bases, and the junction held 5 bases outside the gene matches. Germline V gene lookup returns CDR1 ENHRY and CDR2 SYGVKD. The CDR3 region is CAISGSGTDTGELFF. The CDR3 DNA reads as TGTGCCATCAGTGGCTCCGGGACAGACACCGGGGAGCTGTTTTTT.

The rearrangement uses TRBV2 and TRBJ1-2, with 7 bases that match TRBD1. CDR1 is SNHLY, CDR2 FYNNEI, per germline. The CDR3 covers 15 residues. J gave up 6 bases and V 4 bases, and 11 bases lay outside the gene matches. The chain's CDR3 is CASSVATGHRNGYTF. The CDR3 DNA reads TGTGCCAGCAGTGTCGCGACAGGGCATCGAAATGGCTACACCTTC.

This sequence joins TRBV6-5 and TRBJ1-5, with 7 bases lining up with TRBD1. V was pared by 0 bases and J by 5 bases, with 7 bases of the junction left unmatched. Germline assignment: CDR1 MNHEY and CDR2 SVGAGI. The CDR3 sequence is 16 residues long. In DNA form, the CDR3 reads TGTGCCAGCAGTTACTCGTCGCCAGGGGGACATCAGCCCCAGCATTTT. Translation: CASSYSSPGGHQPQHF.

V gene TRBV18 combines with J gene TRBJ1-2, with TRBD1 identical over 8 bases. Losses at the gene ends were 0 bases for V and 4 bases for J; bases not matched to a gene: 7. This CDR3 spans 16 amino acids. In germline, CDR1 is KGHSH, CDR2 LQKENI. CDR3 region: CASSPPSDRGGYGYTF. CDR3 bases: TGTGCCAGCTCACCACCGTCTGACAGGGGAGGCTATGGCTACACCTTC.

As concerns this clone: Other DNA variants within this sample encode the same CDR3. The chain carries TRBV6-1 and TRBJ1-2; D is unresolved. Trimming pared 3 bases from V and 2 bases from J, leaving 4 bases between. CDR3 length: 12 residues. CDR1 MNHNS and CDR2 SASEGT come from the germline V gene. CDR3 sequence (DNA): TGTGCCAGCAGTGACAGGAACTATGGCTACACCTTC. This encodes CASSDRNYGYTF.

The chain has TRBV7-2 and TRBJ1-3, with 7 bases identical to TRBD1. The CDR3 extends over 16 amino acids. CDR1 SGHTA and CDR2 FQGNSA come from the germline V gene. The junction had 7 bases not matched to a gene; V was cut back by 5 bases and J by 0 bases. The CDR3 region is CASSPRGQTSGNTIYF. Written as DNA, the CDR3 is TGTGCCAGCAGCCCCCGGGGACAGACCTCTGGAAACACCATATATTTT. Full variable domain (missing parts from reference TRBV7-2 and TRBJ1-3): GAGVSQSPSNKVTEKGKDVELRCDPISGHTALYWYRQSLGQGLEFLIYFQGNSAPDKSGLPSDRFSAERTGGSVSTLTIQRTQQEDSAVYLCASSPRGQTSGNTIYFGEGSWLTVV.

The chain recombines TRBV3-1 (or the pseudogene TRBV3-2) with TRBJ1-1, with D possibly being TRBD1 (5 bases). This CDR3 is 15 amino acids long. Germline CDR1 reads LGHDT; CDR2 reads YNNKEL (reference sequence). The V and J ends lost 1 base and 4 bases respectively, with 13 bases between them. DNA of the CDR3: TGTGCCAGCAGCCAAGGAGACAGACTGGGCACTGAAGCTTTCTTT. Translating gives CASSQGDRLGTEAFF.

J is TRBJ2-3 and V is TRBV4-3; 7 nucleotides align to TRBD1. The ends lost 0 bases at V and 3 bases at J; junction bases unmatched: 12. Germline lookup yields CDR1 LGHNA and CDR2 YSLEER. The CDR3 consists of 18 residues. In DNA form, the CDR3 reads TGCGCCAGCAGCCAAGATTGGGAACAGGGGTTTAGAACAGATACGCAGTATTTT. Translation: CASSQDWEQGFRTDTQYF.

For the CDR3, the DNA is TGTGCCAGCAGCTTAATGGGGGGCAATGAGCAGTTCTTC. Its protein is CASSLMGGNEQFF. The genes are TRBV7-9 and TRBJ2-1; maybe TRBD2 (6 bases). The germline V and J ends were trimmed by 2 bases and 6 bases, with 8 bases remaining between them. The CDR3 runs to 13 residues. From germline, CDR1 is SEHNR and CDR2 FQNEAQ (reference sequence).

This chain links TRBV6-2 or TRBV6-3 with TRBJ1-2; 7 nucleotides align to TRBD1. The germline gives CDR1 MNHEY, CDR2 SVGEGT. The CDR3 is 15 residues long. V was clipped by 5 bases and J by 8 bases; unmatched bases: 14. In nucleotides, the CDR3 is TGTGCCAGCAGTCCACCGGGACAGCGCTTCGGGGGCTACACCTTC. The encoded protein is CASSPPGQRFGGYTF.

This sequence joins TRBV6-2 or TRBV6-3 and TRBJ2-3; a possible D gene is TRBD2 (7 bases). The CDR3 has 16 amino acids. Germline-derived CDR1 and CDR2 are MNHEY and SVGEGT. V lost 2 bases to trimming and J lost 6 bases, with 18 bases between them. CDR3 coding DNA: TGTGCCAGCAGTTACGGGTTTGGGGGGGGCCAGGATACGCAGTATTTT. Protein sequence: CASSYGFGGGQDTQYF.

This chain connects TRBV5-4 to TRBJ1-2, with D possibly being TRBD1 (6 bases). The germline gives CDR1 SGHNT, CDR2 YYREEE (reference sequence). V lost 3 bases and J lost 8, with 8 bases in between. This CDR3 has 11 residues. In nucleotides, the CDR3 is TGTGCCAGCAGCTCGACAGGAGGCTACACCTTC. It encodes CASSSTGGYTF.

The chain is built from TRBV7-9 and TRBJ2-1; a weak D match, TRBD1 (7 bases). Per germline, CDR1 SEHNR and CDR2 FQNEAQ (reference sequence). Trimming removed 3 bases from V and 9 bases from J, with 18 bases in between. The CDR3 consists of 15 residues. The CDR3 nucleotides are TGTGCCAGCAGCTTGCAGGGGGGCGGCCTTTTTGAGCAGTTCTTC. Translation: CASSLQGGGLFEQFF.

The gene calls are TRBV3-1 (or the pseudogene TRBV3-2) and TRBJ2-3, with D hard to call. CDR1 and CDR2 from the germline V gene are LGHDT and YNNKEL (reference sequence). The CDR3 sequence is 14 residues long. Trimming removed 0 bases at V and 0 bases at J, with 4 bases between. The CDR3, as DNA: TGTGCCAGCAGCCAAGATCCGAGCACAGATACGCAGTATTTT. Residues: CASSQDPSTDTQYF.

This chain uses TRBV6-5 with TRBJ1-1, with TRBD1 matching 9 bases. The CDR3 covers 15 residues. Germline V lookup: CDR1 MNHEY, CDR2 SVGAGI. Germline trimming cut 6 bases from V and 0 bases from J; bases unmatched to any gene: 5. The CDR3 DNA is TGTGCCAGCAGCCGGGGACAGGGATTGAACACTGAAGCTTTCTTT. Its translation is CASSRGQGLNTEAFF.

This clone was seen only a few times. The chain is built from TRBV9 and TRBJ1-1; 9 bases are shared with TRBD1. Germline CDR1 and CDR2: SGDLS and YYNGEE. V lost 4 bases to trimming and J lost 1 base; unmatched junction nucleotides: 8. This CDR3 has 16 amino acids. The CDR3 DNA is TGTGCCAGCAGCCCCCGGACAGGGGTGTGGAACACTGAAGCTTTCTTT. Amino acid sequence: CASSPRTGVWNTEAFF. The full variable domain, with the rest looked up from reference TRBV9 and TRBJ1-1, is DSGVTQTPKHLITATGQRVTLRCSPRSGDLSVYWYQQSLDQGLQFLIQYYNGEERAKGNILERFSAQQFPDLHSELNLSSLELGDSALYFCASSPRTGVWNTEAFFGQGTRLTVV.

The chain is built from TRBV9 and TRBJ2-3; D might be TRBD2 (5 bases). This CDR3 comprises 17 residues. Trimming shortened V by 0 bases and J by 0 bases, and 14 bases separated the two germline ends. Germline assignment: CDR1 SGDLS and CDR2 YYNGEE. CDR3 region: CASSVGLSGSSTDTQYF. CDR3 bases: TGTGCCAGCAGCGTAGGTCTGAGCGGTTCTAGCACAGATACGCAGTATTTT.

V gene TRBV13 combines with J gene TRBJ2-2; 11 bases are shared with TRBD2. V lost 4 bases and J lost 2; bases outside the gene matches: 6. This CDR3 is 17 amino acids long. Germline-derived CDR1 and CDR2 are PRHDT and FYEKMQ (reference sequence). The CDR3 nucleotides read TGTGCCAGCAGCTGGACGACTAGCGGGAAAAACACCGGGGAGCTGTTTTTT. Protein: CASSWTTSGKNTGELFF.

The chain recombines TRBV7-3 with TRBJ2-1, with 7 bases that match TRBD1. Germline CDR1 SGHTA, CDR2 FQGTGA. V lost 4 bases, J lost 0 bases, and 3 bases stayed unmatched. This CDR3 spans 15 amino acids. CDR3 sequence (DNA): TGTGCCAGCAGCTCGGGACAGAGCTCCTACAATGAGCAGTTCTTC. This gives the protein CASSSGQSSYNEQFF. The full variable domain, in which reference TRBV7-3 and TRBJ2-1 provide the parts outside the CDR3, is GAGVSQTPSNKVTEKGKYVELRCDPISGHTALYWYRQSLGQGPEFLIYFQGTGAADDSGLPNDRFFAVRPEGSVSTLKIQRTERGDSAVYLCASSSGQSSYNEQFFGPGTRLTVL.

CDR3 amino acids: CASSTGGHRPPYEQYF. In nucleotides, the CDR3 is TGTGCCAGTAGTACAGGGGGGCATCGGCCCCCCTACGAGCAGTACTTC. V is TRBV19 and J is TRBJ2-7, with D perhaps matching TRBD1 (7 bases). V was trimmed by 4 bases and J by 2 bases, leaving 18 bases between them. The germline V gene has CDR1 LNHDA and CDR2 SQIVND (reference sequence). This CDR3 region has 16 residues.

The J gene is TRBJ1-5, the V gene TRBV5-6, with D possibly being TRBD1 (5 bases). CDR3 size: 13 residues. The germline CDR1 and CDR2 sequences are SGHDT and YYEEEE. The V end lost 3 bases, the J end lost 7 bases, and 11 bases lay between the germline ends. This CDR3 reads CASSSGGFQPQHF. The CDR3 region has the DNA TGTGCCAGCAGCTCCGGGGGTTTCCAGCCCCAGCATTTT.